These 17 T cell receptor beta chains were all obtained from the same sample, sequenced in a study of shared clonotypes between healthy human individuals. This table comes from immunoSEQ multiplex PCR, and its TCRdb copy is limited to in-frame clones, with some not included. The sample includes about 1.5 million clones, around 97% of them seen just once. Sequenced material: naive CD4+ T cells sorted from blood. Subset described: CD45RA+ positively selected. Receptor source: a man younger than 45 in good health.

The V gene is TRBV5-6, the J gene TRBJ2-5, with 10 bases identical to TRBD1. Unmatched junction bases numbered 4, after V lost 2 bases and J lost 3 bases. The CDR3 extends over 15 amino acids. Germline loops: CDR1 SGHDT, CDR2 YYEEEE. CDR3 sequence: CASSLPGQGKETQYF. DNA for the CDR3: TGTGCCAGCAGCTTACCGGGACAGGGGAAAGAGACCCAGTACTTC.

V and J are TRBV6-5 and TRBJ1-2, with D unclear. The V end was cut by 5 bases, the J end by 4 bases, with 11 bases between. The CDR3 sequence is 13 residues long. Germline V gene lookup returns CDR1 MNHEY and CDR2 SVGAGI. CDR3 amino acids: CASSPSTSYGYTF. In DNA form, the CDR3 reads TGTGCCAGCAGTCCCTCTACTAGCTATGGCTACACCTTC.

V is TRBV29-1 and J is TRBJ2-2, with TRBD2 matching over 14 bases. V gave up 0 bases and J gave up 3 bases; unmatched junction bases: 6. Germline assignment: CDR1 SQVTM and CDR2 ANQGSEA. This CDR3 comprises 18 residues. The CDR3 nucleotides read TGCAGCGTTGAAGATTTTGGGACTAGCGGGAGAGACACCGGGGAGCTGTTTTTT. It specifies CSVEDFGTSGRDTGELFF.

CDR3 coding DNA: TGTGCCAGTAGACGAGGGCAATTCTCTGGAAACACCATATATTTT. It yields the protein CASRRGQFSGNTIYF. The chain uses TRBV19 and TRBJ1-3, with no clear D. Trimming left V 6 bases short and J 0 bases short, with 12 bases between. Germline CDR1 reads LNHDA; CDR2 reads SQIVND (reference sequence). The CDR3 consists of 15 residues. The variable domain in full, completed from reference TRBV19 and TRBJ1-3, reads DGGITQSPKYLFRKEGQNVTLSCEQNLNHDAMYWYRQDPGQGLRLIYYSQIVNDFQKGDIAEGYSVSREKKESFPLTVTSAQKNPTAFYLCASRRGQFSGNTIYFGEGSWLTVV.

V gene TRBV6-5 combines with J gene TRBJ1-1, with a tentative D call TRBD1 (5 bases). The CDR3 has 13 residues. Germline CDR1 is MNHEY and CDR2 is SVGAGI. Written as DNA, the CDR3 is TGTGTCAGTTTGGACACCATGAACACTGAAGCTTTCTTT. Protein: CVSLDTMNTEAFF.

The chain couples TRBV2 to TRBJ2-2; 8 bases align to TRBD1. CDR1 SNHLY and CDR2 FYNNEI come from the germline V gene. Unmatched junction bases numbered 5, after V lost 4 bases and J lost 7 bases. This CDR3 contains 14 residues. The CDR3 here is CASSGQGAGGELFF. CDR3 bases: TGTGCCAGCAGTGGTCAGGGGGCGGGCGGGGAGCTGTTTTTT.

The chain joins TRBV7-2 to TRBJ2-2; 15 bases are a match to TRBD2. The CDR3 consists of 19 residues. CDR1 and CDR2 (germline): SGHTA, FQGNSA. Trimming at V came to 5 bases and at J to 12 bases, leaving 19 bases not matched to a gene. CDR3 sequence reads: CASSPAGLAGGLPRGKLFF. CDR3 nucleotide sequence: TGTGCCAGCAGCCCCGCAGGACTAGCGGGAGGGCTACCTCGGGGAAAGCTGTTTTTT.

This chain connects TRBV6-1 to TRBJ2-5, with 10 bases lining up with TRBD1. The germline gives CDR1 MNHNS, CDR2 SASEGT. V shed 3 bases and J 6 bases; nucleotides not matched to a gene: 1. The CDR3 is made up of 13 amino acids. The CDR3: CASSETGGQTQYF. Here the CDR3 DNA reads TGTGCCAGCAGTGAGACAGGGGGCCAGACCCAGTACTTC.

CDR3 region: CASSNIEDSSYEQYF. In DNA, the CDR3 is TGTGCCAGTAGTAATATAGAAGACAGCTCCTACGAGCAGTACTTC. The chain combines TRBV19 with TRBJ2-7; possible D gene TRBD1, 5 bases. CDR1 and CDR2 (germline): LNHDA, SQIVND (reference sequence). The germline V and J ends were trimmed by 4 bases and 0 bases, with 13 bases remaining between them. CDR3 size: 15 residues.

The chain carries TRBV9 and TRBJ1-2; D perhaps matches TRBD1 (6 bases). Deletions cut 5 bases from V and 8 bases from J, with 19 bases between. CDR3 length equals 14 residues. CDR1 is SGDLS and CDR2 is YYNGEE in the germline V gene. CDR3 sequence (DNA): TGTGCCAGCAGGCCGGGGGGGCCTGGCTGGGGCTACACCTTC. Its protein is CASRPGGPGWGYTF.

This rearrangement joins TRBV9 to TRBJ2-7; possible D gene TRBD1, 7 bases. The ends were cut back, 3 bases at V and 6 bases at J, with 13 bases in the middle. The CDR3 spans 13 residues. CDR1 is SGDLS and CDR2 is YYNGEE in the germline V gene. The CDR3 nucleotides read TGTGCCAGCAGCGGACTAGAGGGGGCCGAGCAGTACTTC. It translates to CASSGLEGAEQYF.

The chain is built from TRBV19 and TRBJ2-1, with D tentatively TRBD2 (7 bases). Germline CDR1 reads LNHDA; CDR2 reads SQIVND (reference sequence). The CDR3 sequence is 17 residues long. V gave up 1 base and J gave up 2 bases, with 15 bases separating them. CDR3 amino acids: CASSIGAQRDTYNEQFF. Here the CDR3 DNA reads TGTGCCAGTAGTATAGGCGCTCAGCGGGACACCTACAATGAGCAGTTCTTC.

The CDR3 is CATSRKTGTGAEQYF. The CDR3 DNA is TGTGCCACCAGCAGAAAAACCGGGACAGGGGCCGAGCAGTACTTC. The V gene is TRBV15, the J gene TRBJ2-7; 10 nucleotides agree with TRBD1. This CDR3 has 15 residues. Germline V gene lookup returns CDR1 LNHNV and CDR2 YYDKDF (reference sequence). With V trimmed by 2 bases and J by 6 bases, 7 bases remained unmatched.

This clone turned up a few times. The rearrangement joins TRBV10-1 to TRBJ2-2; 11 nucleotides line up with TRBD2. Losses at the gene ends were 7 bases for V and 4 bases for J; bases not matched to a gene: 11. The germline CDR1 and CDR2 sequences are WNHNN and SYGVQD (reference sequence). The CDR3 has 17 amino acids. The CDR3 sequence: CASIITSGSHATGELFF. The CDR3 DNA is TGCGCCAGCATAATAACTAGCGGGAGCCACGCCACCGGGGAGCTGTTTTTT.

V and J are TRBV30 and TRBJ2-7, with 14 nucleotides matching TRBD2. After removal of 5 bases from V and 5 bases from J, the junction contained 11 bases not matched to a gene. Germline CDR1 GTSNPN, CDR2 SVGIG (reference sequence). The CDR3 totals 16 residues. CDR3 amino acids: CAWLPGLAGASHEQYF. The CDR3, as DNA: TGTGCCTGGCTCCCGGGACTAGCGGGAGCTTCCCACGAGCAGTACTTC.

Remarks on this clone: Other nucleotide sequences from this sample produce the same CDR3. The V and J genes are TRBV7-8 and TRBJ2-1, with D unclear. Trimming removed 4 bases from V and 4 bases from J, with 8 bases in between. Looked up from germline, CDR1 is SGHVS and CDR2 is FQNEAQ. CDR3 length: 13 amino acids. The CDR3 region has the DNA TGTGCCAGCAGCTCAAGGCCTTACAATGAGCAGTTCTTC. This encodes CASSSRPYNEQFF.

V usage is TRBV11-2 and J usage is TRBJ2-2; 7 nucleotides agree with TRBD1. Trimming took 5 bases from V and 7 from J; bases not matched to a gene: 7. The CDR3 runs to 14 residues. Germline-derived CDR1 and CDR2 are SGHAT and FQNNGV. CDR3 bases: TGTGCCAGCAGCCCGGGACAGACCTACGGGGAGCTGTTTTTT. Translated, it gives CASSPGQTYGELFF.